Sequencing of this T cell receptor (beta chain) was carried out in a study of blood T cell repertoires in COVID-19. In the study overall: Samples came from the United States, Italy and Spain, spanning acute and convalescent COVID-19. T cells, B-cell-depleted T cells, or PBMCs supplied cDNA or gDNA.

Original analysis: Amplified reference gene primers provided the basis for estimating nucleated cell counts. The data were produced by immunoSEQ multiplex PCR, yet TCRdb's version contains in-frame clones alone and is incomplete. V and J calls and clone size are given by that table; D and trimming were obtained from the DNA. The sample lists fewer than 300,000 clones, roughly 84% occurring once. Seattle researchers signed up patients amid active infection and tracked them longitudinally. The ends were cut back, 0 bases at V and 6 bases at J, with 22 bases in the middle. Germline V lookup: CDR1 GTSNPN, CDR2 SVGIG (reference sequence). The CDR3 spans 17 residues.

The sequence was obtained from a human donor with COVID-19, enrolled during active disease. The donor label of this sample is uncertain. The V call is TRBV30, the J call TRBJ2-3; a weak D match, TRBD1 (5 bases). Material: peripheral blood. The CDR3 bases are TGTGCCTGGAGTGTACTGGTTGGAACAGGACCAGGGGATACGCAGTATTTT. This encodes CAWSVLVGTGPGDTQYF.